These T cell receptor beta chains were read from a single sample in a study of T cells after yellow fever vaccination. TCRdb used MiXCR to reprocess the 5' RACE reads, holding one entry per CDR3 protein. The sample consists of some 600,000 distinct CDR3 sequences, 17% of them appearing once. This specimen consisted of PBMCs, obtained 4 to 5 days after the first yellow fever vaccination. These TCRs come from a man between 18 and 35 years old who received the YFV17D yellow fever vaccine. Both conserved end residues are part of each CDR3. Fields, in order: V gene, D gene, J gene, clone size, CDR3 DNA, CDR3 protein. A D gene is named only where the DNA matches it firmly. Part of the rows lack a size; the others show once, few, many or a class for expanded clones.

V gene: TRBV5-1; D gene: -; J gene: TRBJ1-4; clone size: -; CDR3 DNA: TGCGCCAGCAGCTGGGACTACGGTTCGGATGAAAAACTGTTTTTT; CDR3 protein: CASSWDYGSDEKLFF
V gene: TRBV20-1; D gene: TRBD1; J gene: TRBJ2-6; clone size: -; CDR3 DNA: TGCAGTGCCATTGGGACAGCTAATCGCTCTGGGGCCAACGTCCTGACTTTC; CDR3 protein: CSAIGTANRSGANVLTF
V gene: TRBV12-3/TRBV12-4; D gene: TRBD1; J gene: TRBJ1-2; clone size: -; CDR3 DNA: TGTGCCAGCAGACCAGGGACAGGCGGTGGCTATGGCTACACCTTC; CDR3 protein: CASRPGTGGGYGYTF
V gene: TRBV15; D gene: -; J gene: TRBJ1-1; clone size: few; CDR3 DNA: TGTGCCACCAGCAGATCCCGAGAGGGGAAATGTTTT; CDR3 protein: CATSRSREGKCF
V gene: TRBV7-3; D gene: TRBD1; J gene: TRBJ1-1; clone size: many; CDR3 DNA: TGTGCCAGCAGCTTCTCGGGACAGGGGGGAACTGAAGCTTTCTTT; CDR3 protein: CASSFSGQGGTEAFF
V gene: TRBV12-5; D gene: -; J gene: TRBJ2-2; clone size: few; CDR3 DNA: TGTGCTAGTGGTTTGCCCCCGAAATATCTCGGGACCGGGGAGCTGTTTTTT; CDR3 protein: CASGLPPKYLGTGELFF
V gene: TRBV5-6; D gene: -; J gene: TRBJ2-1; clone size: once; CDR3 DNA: TGTGCCAGCAGCGCTCGCCGGGCCCTGGGTGGCAATGAGCAGTTCTTC; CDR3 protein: CASSARRALGGNEQFF
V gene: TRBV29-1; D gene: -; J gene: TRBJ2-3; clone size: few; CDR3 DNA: TGCAGCGTTTGGGGTAATACGCAGTATTTT; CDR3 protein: CSVWGNTQYF
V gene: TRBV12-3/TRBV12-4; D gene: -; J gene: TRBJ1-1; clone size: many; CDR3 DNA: TGTGCCAGCAGCGAACCACCGGGTGGTTGGGCTTTCTTT; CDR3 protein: CASSEPPGGWAFF
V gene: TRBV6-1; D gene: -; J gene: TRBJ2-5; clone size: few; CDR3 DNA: TGTGCCAGCAGTGAACTCGGGGAGACCCAGTACTTC; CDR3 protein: CASSELGETQYF
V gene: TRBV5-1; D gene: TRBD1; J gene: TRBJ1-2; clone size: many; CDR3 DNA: TGCGCCAGCAGCTGGGGGACAGGAGACTACACCTTC; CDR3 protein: CASSWGTGDYTF
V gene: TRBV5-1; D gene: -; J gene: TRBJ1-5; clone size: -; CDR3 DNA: TGCGCCAGCAGCTTGGGTCCAGGGCCTCAGCCCCAGCATTTT; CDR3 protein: CASSLGPGPQPQHF
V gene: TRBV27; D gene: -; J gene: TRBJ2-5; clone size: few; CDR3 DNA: TGTGCCAGCAGTTTAGTGGGGATGGGAGAGACCCAGTACTTC; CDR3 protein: CASSLVGMGETQYF
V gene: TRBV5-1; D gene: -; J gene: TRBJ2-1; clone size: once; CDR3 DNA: TGCGCCAGCAGCTCGGTGGGGGGGGCCGCCCATGAGCAGTTCTTC; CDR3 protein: CASSSVGGAAHEQFF
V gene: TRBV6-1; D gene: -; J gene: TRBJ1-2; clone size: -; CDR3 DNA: TGTGCCAGCAGTAGGGGTTTGGCATACTATGGCTACACCTTC; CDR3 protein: CASSRGLAYYGYTF
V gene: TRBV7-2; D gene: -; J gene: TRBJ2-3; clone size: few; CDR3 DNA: TGTGCCAGCAGCTTAGACTTCGGAGGCACAGATACGCAGTATTTT; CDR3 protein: CASSLDFGGTDTQYF
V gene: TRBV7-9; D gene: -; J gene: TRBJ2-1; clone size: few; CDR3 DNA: TGTGCCAGCAGCTTAGGAGCTAATCCCTACAATGAGCAGTTCTTC; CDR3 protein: CASSLGANPYNEQFF
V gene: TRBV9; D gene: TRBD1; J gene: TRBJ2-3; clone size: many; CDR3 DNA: TGTGCCAGCAGCGCGGACAGGGGCACAGATACGCAGTATTTT; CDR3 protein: CASSADRGTDTQYF
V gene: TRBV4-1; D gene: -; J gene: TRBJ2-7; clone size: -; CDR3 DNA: TGCGCCAGCAGCCAACGGACAGAGGTAACCTACGAGCAGTACTTC; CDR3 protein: CASSQRTEVTYEQYF
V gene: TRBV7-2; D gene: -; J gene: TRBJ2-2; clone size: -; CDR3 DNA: TGTGCCAGCAGCTATACAGTGCGCACCGGGGAGCTGTTTTTT; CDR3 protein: CASSYTVRTGELFF
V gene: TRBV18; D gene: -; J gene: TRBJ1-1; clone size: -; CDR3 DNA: TGTGCCAGCTCACTATTCATTCAGGGGCCTGAAGCTTTCTTT; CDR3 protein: CASSLFIQGPEAFF
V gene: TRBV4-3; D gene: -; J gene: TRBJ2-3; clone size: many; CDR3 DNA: TGCGCCAGCAGCCAAGATCCCAGGGAGGCCTTCACAGATACGCAGTATTTT; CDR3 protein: CASSQDPREAFTDTQYF
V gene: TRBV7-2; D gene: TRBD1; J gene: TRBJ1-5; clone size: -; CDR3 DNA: TGTGCCAGCAGCTTGAGACAGGGTAGCCAGCCCCAGCATTTT; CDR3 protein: CASSLRQGSQPQHF
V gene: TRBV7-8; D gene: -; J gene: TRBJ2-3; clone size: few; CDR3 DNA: TGTGCCAGCAGCCTACGCCGGCCGAGAACAGGGTCAGATACGCAGTATTTT; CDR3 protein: CASSLRRPRTGSDTQYF
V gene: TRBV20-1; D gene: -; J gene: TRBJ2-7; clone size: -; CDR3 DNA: TGCAGTGCTAGATGGGGGAGCTCCTACGAGCAGTACTTC; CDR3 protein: CSARWGSSYEQYF
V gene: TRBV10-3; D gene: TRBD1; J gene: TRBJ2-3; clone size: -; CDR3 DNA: TGTGCCATCAGTAGGGACAGTGGAGATACGCAGTATTTT; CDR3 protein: CAISRDSGDTQYF
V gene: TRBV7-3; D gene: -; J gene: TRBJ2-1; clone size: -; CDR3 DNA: TGTGCCAGCAGGGGGACCGTTCGGGGGCGCTCCTACAATGAGCAGTTCTTC; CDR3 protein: CASRGTVRGRSYNEQFF
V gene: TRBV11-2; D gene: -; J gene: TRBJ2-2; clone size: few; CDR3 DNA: TGTGCCAGCACCTCATCCGTGGTAGCGAACACCGGGGAGCTGTTTTTT; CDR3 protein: CASTSSVVANTGELFF
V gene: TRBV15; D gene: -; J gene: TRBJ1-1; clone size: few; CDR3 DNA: TGTGCCACCAGCAGAGATAGATACACTGAAGCTTTCTTT; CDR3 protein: CATSRDRYTEAFF
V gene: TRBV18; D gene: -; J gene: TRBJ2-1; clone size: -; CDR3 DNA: TGTGCCAGCTCAACCGACAGAAACAATGAGCAGTTCTTC; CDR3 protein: CASSTDRNNEQFF
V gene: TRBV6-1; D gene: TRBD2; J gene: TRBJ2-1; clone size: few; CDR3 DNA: TGTGCCAGCAGTCCGACTAGCCCGAAATACAATGAGCAGTTCTTC; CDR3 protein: CASSPTSPKYNEQFF
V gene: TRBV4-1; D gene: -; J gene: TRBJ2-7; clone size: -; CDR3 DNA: TGCGCCAGCAGCCAAGTGATTTCCTACGAGCAGTACTTC; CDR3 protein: CASSQVISYEQYF
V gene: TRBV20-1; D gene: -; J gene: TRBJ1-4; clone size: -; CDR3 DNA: TGCAGTGCGGCCCGGTCAAACGAAAAACTGTTTTTT; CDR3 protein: CSAARSNEKLFF
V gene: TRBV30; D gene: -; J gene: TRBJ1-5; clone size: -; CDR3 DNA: TGTGCCTCGTCCCCAGGGTCGGGGCAGCCCCAGCATTTT; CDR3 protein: CASSPGSGQPQHF
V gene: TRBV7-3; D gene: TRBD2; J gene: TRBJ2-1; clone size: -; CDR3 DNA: TGTGCCAGCAGCGCCGAGCGGGGGGGCCGGTATGAGCAGTTCTTC; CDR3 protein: CASSAERGGRYEQFF
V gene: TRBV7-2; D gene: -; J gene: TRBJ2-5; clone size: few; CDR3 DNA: TGTGCCAGCAGCCTATGGGCCCAACAAGAGACCCAGTACTTC; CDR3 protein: CASSLWAQQETQYF
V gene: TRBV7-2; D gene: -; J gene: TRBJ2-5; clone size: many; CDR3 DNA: TGTGCCAGCAGCTTACAGAGTGGCCTAGAGACCCAGTACTTC; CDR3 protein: CASSLQSGLETQYF
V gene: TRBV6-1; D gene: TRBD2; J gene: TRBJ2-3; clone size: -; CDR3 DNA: TGTGCCAGCAGCCCCTCCCCGGCTAGCGGGGGGGCGGATACGCAGTATTTT; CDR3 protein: CASSPSPASGGADTQYF
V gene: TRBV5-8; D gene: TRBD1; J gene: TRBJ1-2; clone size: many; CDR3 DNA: TGTGCCAGCAGCTTAGGGGGGACAGACTATGGCTACACCTTC; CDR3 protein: CASSLGGTDYGYTF
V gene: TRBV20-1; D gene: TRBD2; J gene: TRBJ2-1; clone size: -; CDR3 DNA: TGCAGTGCTAGAGAGCCCAGCGGGGGCGACAATGAGCAGTTCTTC; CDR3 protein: CSAREPSGGDNEQFF
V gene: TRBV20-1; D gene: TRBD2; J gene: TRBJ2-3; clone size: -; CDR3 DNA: TGCAGTGCTAGAGATCCGCAGCGGGGGCTCGATACGCAGTATTTT; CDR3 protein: CSARDPQRGLDTQYF
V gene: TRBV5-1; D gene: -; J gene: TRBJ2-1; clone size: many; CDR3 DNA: TGCGCCAGCAGCTTCGGGGGTTCCGGTGAGCAGTTCTTC; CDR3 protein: CASSFGGSGEQFF
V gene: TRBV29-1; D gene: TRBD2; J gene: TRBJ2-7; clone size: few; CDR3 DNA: TGCAGCGCGGGGGGGAATTCCTACGAGCAGTACTTC; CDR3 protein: CSAGGNSYEQYF
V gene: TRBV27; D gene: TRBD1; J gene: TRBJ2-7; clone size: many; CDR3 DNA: TGTGCCAGCAGTCCATCTACAGGGGGGAGCTACGAGCAGTACTTC; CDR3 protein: CASSPSTGGSYEQYF
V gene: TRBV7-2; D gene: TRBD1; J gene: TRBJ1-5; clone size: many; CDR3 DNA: TGTGCCAGCAGCTTAGCGGCAGGGGGCAACAATCAGCCCCAGCATTTT; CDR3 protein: CASSLAAGGNNQPQHF
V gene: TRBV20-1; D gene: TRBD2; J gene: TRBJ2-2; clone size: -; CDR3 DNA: TGCAGTGCTAGAGGGAGCGGGGGGGCGAACACCGGGGAGCTGTTTTTT; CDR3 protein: CSARGSGGANTGELFF
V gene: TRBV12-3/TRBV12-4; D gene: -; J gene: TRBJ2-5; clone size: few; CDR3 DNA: TGTGCCAGCAGCAGGCAGAAAGAGACCCAGTACTTC; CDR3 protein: CASSRQKETQYF
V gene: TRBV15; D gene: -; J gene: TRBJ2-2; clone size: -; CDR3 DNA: TGTGCCACCAGCAGAGACCTCAGGGGATCAACCGGGGAGCTGTTTTTT; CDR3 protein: CATSRDLRGSTGELFF
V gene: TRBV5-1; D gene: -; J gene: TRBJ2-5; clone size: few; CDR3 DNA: TGCGCCAGCAGCTTGGCCAGAAGCCAAGAGACCCAGTACTTC; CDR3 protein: CASSLARSQETQYF
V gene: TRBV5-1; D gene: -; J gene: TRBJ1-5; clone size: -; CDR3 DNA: TGCGCCAGCAGCTTGGTACCAGGCGGTGATCAGCCCCAGCATTTT; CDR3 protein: CASSLVPGGDQPQHF
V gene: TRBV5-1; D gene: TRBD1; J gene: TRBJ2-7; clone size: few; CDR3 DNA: TGCGCCAGCAGCGATCGGGACAGGCTCTACGAGCAGTACTTC; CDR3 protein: CASSDRDRLYEQYF
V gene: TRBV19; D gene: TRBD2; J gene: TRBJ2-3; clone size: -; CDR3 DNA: TGTGCCAGTACCAACTCAGCGGGGAGGGGTACGCAGTATTTT; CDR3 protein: CASTNSAGRGTQYF
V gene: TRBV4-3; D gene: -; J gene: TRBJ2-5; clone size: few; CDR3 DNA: TGCGCCAGCAGCCAAGATTCTAGTCCGACTCGGGCTGAGACCCAGTACTTC; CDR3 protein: CASSQDSSPTRAETQYF
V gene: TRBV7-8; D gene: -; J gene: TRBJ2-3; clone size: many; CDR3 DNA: TGTGCCAGCAGCTTACAGGCTAGCACAGATACGCAGTATTTT; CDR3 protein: CASSLQASTDTQYF
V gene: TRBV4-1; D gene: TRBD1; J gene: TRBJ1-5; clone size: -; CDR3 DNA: TGCGCCAGCAGCCAAGTCCCCAGGGACAGGGGATTTCAGCCCCAGCATTTT; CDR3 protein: CASSQVPRDRGFQPQHF
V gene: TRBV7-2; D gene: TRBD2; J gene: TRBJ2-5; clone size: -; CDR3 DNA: TGTGCCAGCAGCTCCCCGCTACTAGCGGGGGGAGGCGAGACCCAGTACTTC; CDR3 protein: CASSSPLLAGGGETQYF